This T cell receptor beta chain was found in a study of blood T cell repertoires in COVID-19. Overall study context: From the United States, Italy and Spain came samples of acute and convalescent COVID-19. PBMCs, B-cell-depleted T cells, or T cells were the source of the cDNA or gDNA that made up the material.

In the original processing: Nucleated cell counts were estimated from reference gene primer amplification. Generated by immunoSEQ multiplex PCR, the TCRdb table keeps only in-frame clones and is missing some. V, J and clone size reflect that table, while D and trimming were determined from the DNA. Among tens of thousands of clones listed, around 77% were seen once. CDR1 and CDR2 from the germline V gene are MDHEN and SYDVKM. The V end was cut by 6 bases, the J end by 3 bases, with 17 bases between. The CDR3 contains 15 residues. Input material: peripheral blood. This rearrangement joins TRBV28 to TRBJ2-5, with D perhaps TRBD1 (6 bases). The receptor comes from a human donor in a cohort sampled during active COVID-19. DNA for the CDR3: TGTGCCAGCAGCATCCGGGACAATTTAAAAGAGACCCAGTACTTC. The encoded protein is CASSIRDNLKETQYF.